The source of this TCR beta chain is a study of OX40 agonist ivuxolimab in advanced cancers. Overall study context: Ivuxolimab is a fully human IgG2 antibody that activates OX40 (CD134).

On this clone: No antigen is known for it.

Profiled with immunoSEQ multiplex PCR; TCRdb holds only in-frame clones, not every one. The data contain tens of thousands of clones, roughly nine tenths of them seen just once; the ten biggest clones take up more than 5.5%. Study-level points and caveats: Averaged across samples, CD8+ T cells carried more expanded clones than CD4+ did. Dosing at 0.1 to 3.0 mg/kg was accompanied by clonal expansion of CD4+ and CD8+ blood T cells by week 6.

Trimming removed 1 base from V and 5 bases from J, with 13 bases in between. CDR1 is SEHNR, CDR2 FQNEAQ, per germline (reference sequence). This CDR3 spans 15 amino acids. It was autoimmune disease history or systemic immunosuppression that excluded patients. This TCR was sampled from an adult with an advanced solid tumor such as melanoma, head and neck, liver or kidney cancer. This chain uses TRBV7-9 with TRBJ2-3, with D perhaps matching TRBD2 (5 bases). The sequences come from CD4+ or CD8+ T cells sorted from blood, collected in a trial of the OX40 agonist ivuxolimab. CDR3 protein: CASSLEGRTKDTQYF. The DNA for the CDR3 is TGTGCCAGCAGCTTAGAAGGGAGAACTAAAGATACGCAGTATTTT.